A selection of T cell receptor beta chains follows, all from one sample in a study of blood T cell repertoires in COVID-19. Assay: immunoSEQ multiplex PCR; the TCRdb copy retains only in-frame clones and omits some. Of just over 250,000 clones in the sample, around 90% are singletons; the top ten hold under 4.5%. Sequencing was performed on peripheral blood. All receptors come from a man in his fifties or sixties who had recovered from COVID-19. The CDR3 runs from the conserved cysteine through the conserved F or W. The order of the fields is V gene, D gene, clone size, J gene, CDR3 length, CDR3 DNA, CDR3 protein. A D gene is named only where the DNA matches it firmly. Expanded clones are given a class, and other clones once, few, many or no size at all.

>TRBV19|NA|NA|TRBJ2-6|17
TGTGCCAGTAGTATGGACAGCCCATTCTCTGGGGCCAACGTCCTGACTTTC
CASSMDSPFSGANVLTF
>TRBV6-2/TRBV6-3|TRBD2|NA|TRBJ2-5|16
TGTGCCAGCAGTCCGCGGGGGGGTGTGAGCCAAGAGACCCAGTACTTC
CASSPRGGVSQETQYF
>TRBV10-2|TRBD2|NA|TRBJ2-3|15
TGCGCCAGCAGGGGACTAGCGGGGGGTGTAGATACGCAGTATTTT
CASRGLAGGVDTQYF
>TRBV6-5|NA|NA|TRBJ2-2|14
TGTGCCAGCAGCCGAGGGGGGAACACCGGGGAGCTGTTTTTT
CASSRGGNTGELFF
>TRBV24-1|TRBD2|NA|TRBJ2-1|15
TGTGCCACCAGTGATTCGGGGAGGGATTACAATGAGCAGTTCTTC
CATSDSGRDYNEQFF
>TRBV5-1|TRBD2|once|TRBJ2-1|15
TGCGCCAGCAGCGGGGGGACTAGCTCCTACAATGAGCAGTTCTTC
CASSGGTSSYNEQFF
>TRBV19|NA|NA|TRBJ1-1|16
TGTGCCAGTATCGGAGGGATAAAAATGGGAGAGACTGAAGCTTTCTTT
CASIGGIKMGETEAFF
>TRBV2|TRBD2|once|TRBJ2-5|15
TGTGCCAGCAGAATTAGCGGGGGTGTGGGCGAGACCCAGTACTTC
CASRISGGVGETQYF
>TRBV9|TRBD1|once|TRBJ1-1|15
TGTGCCAGCAGCTTCCGACAGGGAGCGAACACTGAAGCTTTCTTT
CASSFRQGANTEAFF
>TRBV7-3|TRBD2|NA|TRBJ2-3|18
TGTGCCAGCAGCTCCTTCCCATTTGGGGGGGGGAAACCAGATACGCAGTATTTT
CASSSFPFGGGKPDTQYF
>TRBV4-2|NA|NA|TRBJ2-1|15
TGTGCCAGCAGCCAAGAACCGGTTGCATCGAATGAGCAGTTCTTC
CASSQEPVASNEQFF
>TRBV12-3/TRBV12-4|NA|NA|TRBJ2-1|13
TGTGCCAGCTGCCGGGTTCTCTACAATGAGCAGTTCTTC
CASCRVLYNEQFF
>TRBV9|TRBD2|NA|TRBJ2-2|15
TGTGCCAGCAGCGAATCCGGGACTAGTCCCGGGGAGCTGTTTTTT
CASSESGTSPGELFF
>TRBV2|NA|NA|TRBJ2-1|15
TGTGCCAGCAGGGGCCCACACCACTCCTACAATGAGCAGTTCTTC
CASRGPHHSYNEQFF
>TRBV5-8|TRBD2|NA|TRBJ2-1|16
TGTGCCAGCAGCTTGCCCGGGGTAGCGGGGGTTCGGGAGCAGTTCTTC
CASSLPGVAGVREQFF
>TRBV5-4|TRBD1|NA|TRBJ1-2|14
TGTGCCAGCAGCTTGGAGGACAGGGGCTATGGCTACACCTTC
CASSLEDRGYGYTF
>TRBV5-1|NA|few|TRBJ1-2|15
TGCGCCAGCAGCTTGGCGGTGGGGGCGGACTATGGCTACACCTTC
CASSLAVGADYGYTF
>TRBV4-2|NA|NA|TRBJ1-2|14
TGTGCCAGCAGCTCAGGACAGACGGCTCGTGGCTACACCTTC
CASSSGQTARGYTF
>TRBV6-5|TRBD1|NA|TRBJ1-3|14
TGTGCCACGACTGACAGGGGGCTTGAAAACACCATATATTTT
CATTDRGLENTIYF
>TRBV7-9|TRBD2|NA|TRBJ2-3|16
TGTGCCAGCAGCTCTGGACTAGCGGGCGCCCCGGATACGCAGTATTTT
CASSSGLAGAPDTQYF
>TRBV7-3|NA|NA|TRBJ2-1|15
TGTGCCAGCAGCCTAACCTCCGGCGCGGGCGCGGAGCAGTTCTTC
CASSLTSGAGAEQFF
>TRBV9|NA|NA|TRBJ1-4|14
TGTGCCAGCAGCACCCAAGGGGCAGGCGAAAAACTGTTTTTT
CASSTQGAGEKLFF
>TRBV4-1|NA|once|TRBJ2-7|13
TGCGCCAGCAGCTCGGACACAGCCTACGAGCAGTACTTC
CASSSDTAYEQYF
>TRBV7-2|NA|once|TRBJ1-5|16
TGTGCCAGCAGCCGGGGCGGGGTCCTGGGCAATCAGCCCCAGCATTTT
CASSRGGVLGNQPQHF
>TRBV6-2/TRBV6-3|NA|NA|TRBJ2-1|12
TGTGCCAGCAGCCTAGGACAGTACGAGCAGTTCTTC
CASSLGQYEQFF
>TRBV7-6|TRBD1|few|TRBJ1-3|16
TGTGCCAGCAGCCTCGGGACAGCAAGCTCTGGAAACACCATATATTTT
CASSLGTASSGNTIYF
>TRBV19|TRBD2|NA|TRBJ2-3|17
TGTGCCAGTAGTATTTCAACGGGCGGGGGGGCCGCAGATACGCAGTATTTT
CASSISTGGGAADTQYF
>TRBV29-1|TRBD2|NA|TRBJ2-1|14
TGCAGCGTGCGACCGGGACTAGCGGGAGAGGAGCAGTTCTTC
CSVRPGLAGEEQFF
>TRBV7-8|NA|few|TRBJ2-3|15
TGTGCCAGCAGCTTAGACGTGGGGGGTACAGATACGCAGTATTTT
CASSLDVGGTDTQYF
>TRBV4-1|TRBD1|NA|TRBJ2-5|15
TGCCCCCCCGGCTGGCGGGACAGGGTAGTAGAGACCCAGTACTTC
CPPGWRDRVVETQYF
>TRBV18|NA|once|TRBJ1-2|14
TGTGCCAGCTCACCCCAAGAGACAGGCTATGGCTACACCTTC
CASSPQETGYGYTF
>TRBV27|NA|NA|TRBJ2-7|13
TGTGCCAGCAGTTTATCCCAGACCTACGAGCAGTACTTC
CASSLSQTYEQYF
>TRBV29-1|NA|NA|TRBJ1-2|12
TGCAGCGTTGAAGTCGGGTACGGTGGCTACACCTTC
CSVEVGYGGYTF
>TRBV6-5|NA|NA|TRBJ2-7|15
TGTGCCAGCAGATCCGGACTTACGTCCGGGAACGAGCAGTACTTC
CASRSGLTSGNEQYF
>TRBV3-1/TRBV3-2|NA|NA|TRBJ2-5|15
TGTGCCAGCAGCCAGCCCCTTGAGGGAGAAGAGACCCAGTACTTC
CASSQPLEGEETQYF
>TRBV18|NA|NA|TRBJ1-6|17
TGTGCCAGCTCACCTTTCACCGGACAGCTTGATAATTCACCCCTCCACTTT
CASSPFTGQLDNSPLHF
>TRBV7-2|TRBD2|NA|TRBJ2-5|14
TGTGCCAGCCAGGCAAATAGCGGGGCAGAGACCCAGTACTTC
CASQANSGAETQYF
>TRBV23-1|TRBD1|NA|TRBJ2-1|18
TGCGCCAGCAGTCAACCCCAGGGGGACCATGCTTCGAACAATGAGCAGTTCTTC
CASSQPQGDHASNNEQFF
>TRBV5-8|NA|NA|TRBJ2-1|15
TGTGCCAGCTTCGCAGCAACAGGGCTCTACAATGAGCAGTTCTTC
CASFAATGLYNEQFF
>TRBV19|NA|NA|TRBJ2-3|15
TGTGCCAGTAGTAGTATCGTGGGGACTACAGATACGCAGTATTTT
CASSSIVGTTDTQYF
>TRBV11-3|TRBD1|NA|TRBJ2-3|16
TGTGCCAGCAGCTTAGATTTGACAGGGGGCACAGATACGCAGTATTTT
CASSLDLTGGTDTQYF
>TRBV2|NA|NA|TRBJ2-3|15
TGTGCCAGCAGTGCTGGGGCACTCAGCACAGATACGCAGTATTTT
CASSAGALSTDTQYF
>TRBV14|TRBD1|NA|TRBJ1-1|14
TGTGCCAGCAGCCACGGACAGGGGTCGAAGGGAGCTTTCTTT
CASSHGQGSKGAFF
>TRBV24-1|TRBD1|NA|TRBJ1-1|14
TGTGCCACCAGTGATTACAGGGGAAGCACTGAAGCTTTCTTT
CATSDYRGSTEAFF
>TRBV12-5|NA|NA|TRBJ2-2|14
TGTGCTAGTGGCTCGTCGGGGTTCACCGGGGAGCTGTTTTTT
CASGSSGFTGELFF
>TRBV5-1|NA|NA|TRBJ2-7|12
TGCGCCAGCAGCTTGAGAGGGCTCGAGCAGTACTTC
CASSLRGLEQYF
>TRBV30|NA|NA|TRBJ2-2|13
TGTGCCTGGAAATCAGGGTATACCGGGGAGCTGTTTTTT
CAWKSGYTGELFF
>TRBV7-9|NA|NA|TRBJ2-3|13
TGTGCCAGCAGCAGAGGTAGAACAGATACGCAGTATTTT
CASSRGRTDTQYF
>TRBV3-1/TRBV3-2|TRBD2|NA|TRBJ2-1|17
TGTGCCAGCAGCCAAGTGAAAGAACTAGCGAGATACAATGAGCAGTTCTTC
CASSQVKELARYNEQFF
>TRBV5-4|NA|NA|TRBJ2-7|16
TGTGCCAGCAGCGCCGGGGGTAGCGTCGGCCAGTCCGAGCAGTACTTC
CASSAGGSVGQSEQYF
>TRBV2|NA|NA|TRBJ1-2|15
TGTGCCAGCCTCCGGGACCCTCGGGGAGGCTATGGCTACACCTTC
CASLRDPRGGYGYTF
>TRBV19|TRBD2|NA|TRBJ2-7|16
TGTGCCAGTAGTATAATGAGTAGCGGGTTCTCCTACGAGCAGTACTTC
CASSIMSSGFSYEQYF
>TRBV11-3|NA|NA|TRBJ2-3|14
TGTGCCAGCAGCAGCGGGCCCAGCACAGATACGCAGTATTTT
CASSSGPSTDTQYF
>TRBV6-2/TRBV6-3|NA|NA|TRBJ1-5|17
TGTGCCAGCAGTTACGGGCGGGGAGGGGGGAGCAATCAGCCCCAGCATTTT
CASSYGRGGGSNQPQHF
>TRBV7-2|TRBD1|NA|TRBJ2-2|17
TGTGCCAGCAGCCTGGGACCAGGGGGCGTTGGCACCGGGGAGCTGTTTTTT
CASSLGPGGVGTGELFF
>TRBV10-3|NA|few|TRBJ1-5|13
TGTGCCATCTCCGGACAGAGCAATCAGCCCCAGCATTTT
CAISGQSNQPQHF
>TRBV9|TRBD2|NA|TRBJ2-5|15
TGTGCCAGCAGCGCAAGCGGGGGGACCCAAGAGACCCAGTACTTC
CASSASGGTQETQYF
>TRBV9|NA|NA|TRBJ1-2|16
TGTGCCAGCAGCATCCGAAATTGGGGCGGACGGCATGGCTACACCTTC
CASSIRNWGGRHGYTF
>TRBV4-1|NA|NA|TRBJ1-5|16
TGCGCCAGCAGCCCTGCCCACGAGGATCGCAATCAGCCCCAGCATTTT
CASSPAHEDRNQPQHF